The next 19 T cell receptor beta chains were all read from a single sample in a study of PD-1 blockade in classical Hodgkin lymphoma. The method was immunoSEQ multiplex PCR; TCRdb's version includes in-frame clones alone and lacks a portion of them. Of around 30,000 clones in the sample, around 89% were seen once. Noted time point: newly diagnosed, previously untreated cHL patient sample. From thawed PBMCs, CD4+ T cells were purified using magnetic negative selection. The sample comprised CD4+ T cells from blood. These receptor sequences come from a human donor with classical Hodgkin lymphoma.

The V gene is TRBV6-6, the J gene TRBJ1-1; tentative D call: TRBD1 (5 bases). The CDR3 loop spans 15 amino acids. Trimming pared 0 bases from V and 1 base from J, leaving 9 bases between. Per germline, CDR1 MNHNY and CDR2 SVGAGI (reference sequence). CDR3: CASSYSLGTNTEAFF. CDR3 DNA: TGTGCCAGCAGTTACTCGCTTGGGACGAACACTGAAGCTTTCTTT.

The gene calls are TRBV6-5 and TRBJ1-5, with 7 bases that match TRBD1. The CDR3 consists of 15 residues. V gave up 6 bases and J gave up 2 bases; unmatched junction bases: 7. Germline-derived CDR1 and CDR2 are MNHEY and SVGAGI. CDR3 nucleotides: TGTGCCAGCAGACCGGACAGGTCCCGCAATCAGCCCCAGCATTTT. Amino acids: CASRPDRSRNQPQHF.

This chain links TRBV7-8 with TRBJ1-1, with unresolved D. The CDR3 extends over 15 amino acids. The V end was cut by 5 bases, the J end by 1 base, with 14 bases between. The V gene's germline CDR1 is SGHVS and CDR2 FQNEAQ. CDR3 nucleotides: TGTGCCAGCAGCCTCGGCTGGCCAGGGAACACTGAAGCTTTCTTT. It translates to CASSLGWPGNTEAFF.

The chain has TRBV27 and TRBJ2-1; no clear D gene. V lost 8 bases to trimming and J lost 0 bases, with 11 bases between them. Germline V gene data show CDR1 as MNHEY and CDR2 as SMNVEV (reference sequence). The CDR3 loop spans 14 amino acids. The CDR3 DNA is TGTGCCAGCGGGTACAGCCCCTCCTACAATGAGCAGTTCTTC. It codes for CASGYSPSYNEQFF.

This chain's CDR3 is CASSLGGRVRETQYF. CDR3 in DNA: TGTGCCAGCAGCTTAGGCGGCAGGGTGAGGGAGACCCAGTACTTC. This chain connects TRBV7-6 to TRBJ2-5; D might be TRBD1 (5 bases). The CDR3 has 15 amino acids. V lost 1 base and J 5 bases, leaving 14 bases between the germline ends. In germline, CDR1 is SGHVS, CDR2 FNYEAQ.

V usage is TRBV5-6 and J usage is TRBJ1-6; D is unresolved. Germline lookup yields CDR1 SGHDT and CDR2 YYEEEE. This CDR3 has 15 residues. The V end lost 0 bases, the J end lost 10 bases, and 14 bases lay between the germline ends. The CDR3 nucleotides read TGTGCCAGCAGCTTGGGTCAGGTTCAAGCGTCACCCCTCCACTTT. Encoded protein: CASSLGQVQASPLHF.

The J gene is TRBJ1-1, the V gene TRBV16; D call uncertain. The CDR3 consists of 14 residues. Trimming pared 2 bases from V and 1 base from J, leaving 8 bases between. Germline V gene lookup returns CDR1 KGHSY and CDR2 FQNENV. This CDR3 reads CASSQRWGNTEAFF. The CDR3 region has the DNA TGTGCCAGCAGCCAACGGTGGGGGAACACTGAAGCTTTCTTT.

This clone was seen a single time. The gene calls are TRBV6-5 and TRBJ2-5; D is undetermined. The J call may be in error: the DNA end matches TRBJ2-7 better. This CDR3 region has 15 residues. CDR1 is MNHEY and CDR2 is SVGAGI in the germline V gene. In nucleotides, the CDR3 is TGTGCCAGCAGTTCCCGGATAGGGCTCTCCTACGAGCAGTACTTC. Encoded protein: CASSSRIGLSYEQYF.

This clone was detected a few times. The chain carries TRBV20-1 and TRBJ1-2; no clear D gene. Deletions cut 3 bases from V and 8 bases from J, with 7 bases between. This CDR3 has 10 residues. CDR1 and CDR2 (germline): DFQATT, SNEGSKA (reference sequence). The CDR3 region is CSASGEGYTF. The CDR3 DNA reads TGCAGTGCTAGTGGTGAGGGCTACACCTTC.

The chain joins TRBV7-3 to TRBJ2-3; possible D gene TRBD2, 6 bases. CDR3 length: 16 residues. In germline, CDR1 is SGHTA, CDR2 FQGTGA. Trimming took 5 bases from V and 1 from J, leaving 16 bases between them. This chain's CDR3 is CASSILGVAGTDTQYF. The CDR3 nucleotides are TGTGCCAGCAGCATCCTAGGGGTAGCGGGCACAGATACGCAGTATTTT.

The chain uses TRBV18 and TRBJ2-4, with D tentatively TRBD2 (7 bases). This CDR3 comprises 15 residues. Trimming removed 6 bases at V and 4 bases at J, with 16 bases between. Germline V lookup: CDR1 KGHSH, CDR2 LQKENI. The CDR3 loop reads CASSQGGLQKNIQYF. In DNA form, the CDR3 reads TGTGCCAGCTCTCAAGGGGGACTACAGAAAAACATTCAGTACTTC.

This clone appeared once. The rearrangement uses TRBV7-8 and TRBJ1-2, with 7 positions matching TRBD1. CDR3 length equals 17 residues. Germline V gene data show CDR1 as SGHVS and CDR2 as FQNEAQ. V was clipped by 5 bases and J by 3 bases; unmatched bases: 15. CDR3 protein: CASSHVRGAQTHYGYTF. Here the CDR3 DNA reads TGTGCCAGCAGCCACGTCAGGGGGGCCCAAACTCACTATGGCTACACCTTC.

The chain has TRBV15 and TRBJ1-2; D is uncertain. The CDR3 consists of 14 residues. From germline, CDR1 is LNHNV and CDR2 YYDKDF (reference sequence). Trimming stripped 1 base from V and 6 bases from J, with 12 bases between. The CDR3 spells CATSRGMASDGYTF. CDR3 sequence (DNA): TGTGCCACCAGCAGAGGAATGGCCTCTGATGGCTACACCTTC.

V usage is TRBV15 and J usage is TRBJ2-1, with D perhaps assigned TRBD1 or TRBD2 (6 bases each). Germline CDR1 and CDR2: LNHNV and YYDKDF (reference sequence). Trimming removed 5 bases at V and 8 bases at J, with 16 bases between. The CDR3 runs 14 residues. CDR3 in amino acids: CATSGGRLSHEQFF. DNA of the CDR3: TGTGCCACCAGCGGGGGGCGACTTAGTCATGAGCAGTTCTTC.

This chain links TRBV7-9 with TRBJ1-2; D is undetermined. Germline-derived CDR1 and CDR2 are SEHNR and FQNEAQ (reference sequence). The CDR3 runs 13 residues. Trimming removed 5 bases from V and 4 bases from J, with 11 bases in between. The CDR3 nucleotides are TGTGCCAGCAGCCCGGACGGTGCCTATGGCTACACCTTC. This sequence encodes CASSPDGAYGYTF.

This clone was found once. The chain links TRBV5-5 to TRBJ2-7; D is perhaps TRBD1 (5 bases). Trimming removed 3 bases at V and 3 bases at J, with 16 bases between. Germline CDR1 reads SGHKS; CDR2 reads YYEKEE (reference sequence). The CDR3 runs to 15 residues. CDR3 bases: TGTGCCAGCAGCTCAATCGAACAGGATTACTACGAGCAGTACTTC. Its protein is CASSSIEQDYYEQYF.

This chain joins TRBV13 and TRBJ1-2, with D possibly matching TRBD1 (5 bases). Germline CDR1 and CDR2: PRHDT and FYEKMQ (reference sequence). The CDR3 covers 13 residues. V was trimmed by 0 bases and J by 3 bases, leaving 5 bases between them. The CDR3 nucleotides are TGTGCCAGCAGCTTAGGGACAGACTATGGCTACACCTTC. It specifies CASSLGTDYGYTF.

Remarks on this clone: One end of the junction is discordant with germline, which a read error may explain. The chain links TRBV6-6 to TRBJ2-5; possibly TRBD1 for D (6 bases). The CDR3 contains 15 residues. From germline, CDR1 is MNHNY and CDR2 SVGAGI (reference sequence). CDR3 region: CASSYSQGRKDTQYF. For the CDR3, the DNA is TGTGCCAGCAGTTACTCCCAGGGGCGGAAAGATACCCAGTACTTC.

To note about this clone: A junction end diverges from the germline sequence, so it may reflect a read error. The chain uses TRBV27 and TRBJ2-3; D gene uncertain. Germline CDR1 and CDR2: MNHEY and SMNVEV (reference sequence). The CDR3 is made up of 13 amino acids. Written as DNA, the CDR3 is TGTGTCAGCAGCTTAGGCCGAGGAGATACGCAGTATTTT. Protein product: CVSSLGRGDTQYF.